Each of the 8 T cell receptor beta chains below was sequenced from the same sample in a study of shared clonotypes between healthy human individuals. The table came from immunoSEQ multiplex PCR; TCRdb's copy has only in-frame clones and leaves some out. The sample has approximately 500,000 clones; about 96% are singletons. Sequenced: naive CD4+ T cells sorted from blood. Specified subset: CD45RA+ positively selected. The source is a woman aged 30 to 39 in good health.

The chain is built from TRBV4-1 and TRBJ2-3, with TRBD2 matching 8 bases. J was trimmed by 4 bases and V by 2 bases; bases with no gene match: 14. The CDR3 consists of 18 residues. CDR1 MGHRA and CDR2 YSYEKL come from the germline V gene. CDR3 in amino acids: CASSQPDRSGNIADTQYF. As DNA, the CDR3 is TGCGCCAGCAGCCAACCCGATCGTAGCGGGAATATCGCAGATACGCAGTATTTT.

The rearrangement links TRBV18 to TRBJ2-5; TRBD2 matches 10 bases. The CDR3 runs 16 residues. The V gene's germline CDR1 is KGHSH and CDR2 LQKENI. After removal of 6 bases from V and 4 bases from J, the junction contained 11 bases not matched to a gene. The CDR3 protein is CASSNVLAGIRETQYF. The CDR3 region has the DNA TGTGCCAGCTCTAACGTACTAGCGGGAATTCGAGAGACCCAGTACTTC.

The chain is built from TRBV28 and TRBJ1-5, with a possible D match to TRBD1 (6 bases). Trimming stripped 2 bases from V and 6 bases from J, with 17 bases between. This CDR3 region has 16 residues. Germline V gives CDR1 MDHEN, CDR2 SYDVKM. The CDR3 is CASSLVRTVSFQPQHF. The CDR3 nucleotides are TGTGCCAGCAGTTTAGTTCGGACAGTCTCCTTTCAGCCCCAGCATTTT.

The chain recombines TRBV11-1 with TRBJ1-1; D remains ambiguous. Trimming left V 2 bases short and J 1 base short, with 5 bases between. CDR3 length: 13 amino acids. CDR1 is SGHAT and CDR2 is FQDESV in the germline V gene (reference sequence). CDR3 in amino acids: CASSLSGNTEAFF. The CDR3, as DNA: TGTGCCAGCAGCTTATCAGGGAACACTGAAGCTTTCTTT.

The V and J genes are TRBV7-8 and TRBJ2-7, with 10 bases lining up with TRBD1. The CDR3 consists of 17 residues. Trimming at V came to 3 bases and at J to 1 base, leaving 9 bases not matched to a gene. Germline loops: CDR1 SGHVS, CDR2 FQNEAQ. CDR3 coding DNA: TGTGCCAGCAGCTTCCGGACAGGGGGTCGCATATCCTACGAGCAGTACTTC. It translates to CASSFRTGGRISYEQYF.

The J gene is TRBJ1-2, the V gene TRBV28, with D perhaps matching TRBD1 (6 bases). V lost 8 bases and J 2 bases, leaving 21 bases between the germline ends. Germline CDR1 MDHEN, CDR2 SYDVKM. The CDR3 runs to 16 residues. As DNA, the CDR3 is TGTGCCAGCGCACCGGACAGCGCACCAACAAACTATGGCTACACCTTC. It is translated as CASAPDSAPTNYGYTF.

V and J are TRBV2 and TRBJ2-7; TRBD1 agrees at 11 bases. The germline CDR1 and CDR2 sequences are SNHLY and FYNNEI. V shed 10 bases, J shed 4 bases, and the junction held 6 bases outside the gene matches. CDR3 length: 13 residues. Here the CDR3 reads CANRDRGFYEQYF. The CDR3 nucleotides are TGTGCCAACCGGGACAGGGGGTTTTACGAGCAGTACTTC.

With regard to this clone: Different DNA sequences within this sample yield the same CDR3. This chain uses TRBV19 with TRBJ1-1; possible D gene TRBD1, 6 bases. The V gene lost 3 bases and the J gene lost 5 bases, with 19 bases spanning the gap. The germline gives CDR1 LNHDA, CDR2 SQIVND (reference sequence). The CDR3 has 16 residues. Here the CDR3 reads CASSIGQGARGTEAFF. CDR3 in DNA: TGTGCCAGTAGTATTGGCCAGGGAGCCAGGGGTACTGAAGCTTTCTTT.